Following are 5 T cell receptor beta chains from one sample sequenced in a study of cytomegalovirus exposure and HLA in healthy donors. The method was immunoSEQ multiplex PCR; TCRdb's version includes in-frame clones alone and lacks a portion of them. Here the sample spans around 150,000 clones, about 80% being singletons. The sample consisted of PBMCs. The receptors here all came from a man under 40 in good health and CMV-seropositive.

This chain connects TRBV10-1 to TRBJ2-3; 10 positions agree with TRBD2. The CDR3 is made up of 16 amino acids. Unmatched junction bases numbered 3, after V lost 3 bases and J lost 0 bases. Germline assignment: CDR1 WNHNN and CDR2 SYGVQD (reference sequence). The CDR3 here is CASSELAGPSTDTQYF. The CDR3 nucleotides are TGCGCCAGCAGTGAACTAGCGGGGCCTAGCACAGATACGCAGTATTTT.

The CDR3 spells CASGPRGGVNTEAFF. DNA of the CDR3: TGTGCTAGTGGCCCTCGAGGGGGGGTGAACACTGAAGCTTTCTTT. The V call is TRBV12-5, the J call TRBJ1-1; tentative D call: TRBD1 (6 bases). Trimming pared 6 bases from V and 0 bases from J, leaving 14 bases between. The germline V gene has CDR1 LGHNT and CDR2 FRNRAP. This CDR3 region has 15 residues.

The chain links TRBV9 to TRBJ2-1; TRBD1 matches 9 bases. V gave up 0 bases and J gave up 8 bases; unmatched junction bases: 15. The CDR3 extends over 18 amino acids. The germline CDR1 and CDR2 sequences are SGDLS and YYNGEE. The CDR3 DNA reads TGTGCCAGCAGCGTAGAGGGCACGCGGGGACAGGGTCACTATGAGCAGTTCTTC. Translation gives CASSVEGTRGQGHYEQFF. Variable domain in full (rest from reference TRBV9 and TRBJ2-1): DSGVTQTPKHLITATGQRVTLRCSPRSGDLSVYWYQQSLDQGLQFLIQYYNGEERAKGNILERFSAQQFPDLHSELNLSSLELGDSALYFCASSVEGTRGQGHYEQFFGPGTRLTVL.

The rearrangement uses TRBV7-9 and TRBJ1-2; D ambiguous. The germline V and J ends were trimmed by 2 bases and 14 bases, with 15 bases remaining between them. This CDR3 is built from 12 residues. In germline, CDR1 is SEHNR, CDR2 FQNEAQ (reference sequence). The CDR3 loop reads CASSLIGTATTF. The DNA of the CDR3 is TGTGCCAGCAGCTTAATTGGAACAGCTACAACCTTC.

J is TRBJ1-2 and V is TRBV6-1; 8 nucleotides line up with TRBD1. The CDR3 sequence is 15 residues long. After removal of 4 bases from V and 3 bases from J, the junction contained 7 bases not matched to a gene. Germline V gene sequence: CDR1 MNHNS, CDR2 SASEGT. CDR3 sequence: CASSGTGFGDYGYTF. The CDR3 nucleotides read TGTGCCAGCAGTGGGACAGGGTTCGGGGACTATGGCTACACCTTC.